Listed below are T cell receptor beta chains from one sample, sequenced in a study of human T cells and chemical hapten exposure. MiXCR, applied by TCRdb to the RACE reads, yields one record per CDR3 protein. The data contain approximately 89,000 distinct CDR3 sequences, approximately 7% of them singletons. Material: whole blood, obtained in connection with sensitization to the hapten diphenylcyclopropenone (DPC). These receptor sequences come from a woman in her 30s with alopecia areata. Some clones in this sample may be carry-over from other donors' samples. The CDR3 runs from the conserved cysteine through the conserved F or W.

CDR3: CASSSFRGSNTEAFF; V: TRBV5-5; J: TRBJ1-1
CDR3: CSVDRVPEYEQYF; V: TRBV29-1; J: TRBJ2-7
CDR3: CASSLGDTDTQYF; V: TRBV18; J: TRBJ2-3
CDR3: CASRYRGNQPQHF; V: TRBV2; J: TRBJ1-5
CDR3: CASKTGVNEQYF; V: TRBV6-6; J: TRBJ2-7
CDR3: CASGSSYEQYF; V: TRBV6-5; J: TRBJ2-7
CDR3: CASSEVQGSGNEKLFF; V: TRBV9; J: TRBJ1-4
CDR3: CASSLRGPETQYF; V: TRBV12-3/TRBV12-4; J: TRBJ2-5
CDR3: CASSLAPTREMNTEAFF; V: TRBV7-6; J: TRBJ1-1
CDR3: CAISVGTRGYYNEQFF; V: TRBV10-3; J: TRBJ2-1
CDR3: CASSEQPSGGALDEQFF; V: TRBV6-1; J: TRBJ2-1
CDR3: CASSQGTSGVSQYF; V: TRBV12-3/TRBV12-4; J: TRBJ2-3
CDR3: CASSGGQKIYEQYF; V: TRBV9; J: TRBJ2-7
CDR3: CASSRGTGTGELFF; V: TRBV12-3/TRBV12-4; J: TRBJ2-2
CDR3: CASSNHGQYNQPQHF; V: TRBV12-3/TRBV12-4; J: TRBJ1-5
CDR3: CASSPLTGEDQPQHF; V: TRBV18; J: TRBJ1-5
CDR3: CASSLVTLHEQFF; V: TRBV28; J: TRBJ2-1
CDR3: CASSLRPVTGTGAEAFF; V: TRBV7-2; J: TRBJ1-1
CDR3: CASSPIPPDGDGYTF; V: TRBV6-2/TRBV6-3; J: TRBJ1-2
CDR3: CASSVDGITNTEAFF; V: TRBV9; J: TRBJ1-1
CDR3: CASSLGWRQRVSTDTQYF; V: TRBV7-9; J: TRBJ2-3
CDR3: CASSPGRGVGAFF; V: TRBV3-1; J: TRBJ1-1
CDR3: CASSLTTRTTDTQYF; V: TRBV5-4; J: TRBJ2-3
CDR3: CASSRQGAETDTQYF; V: TRBV7-2; J: TRBJ2-3
CDR3: CASSERGSFEQFF; V: TRBV10-1; J: TRBJ2-1
CDR3: CASSPTRNYEQYF; V: TRBV12-3/TRBV12-4; J: TRBJ2-7
CDR3: CASSLEVGGNQPQHF; V: TRBV7-2; J: TRBJ1-5
CDR3: CASYDRLEGGDEKLFF; V: TRBV2; J: TRBJ1-4
CDR3: CASKGQINQPQHF; V: TRBV6-6; J: TRBJ1-5
CDR3: CSVEYDRGYEQYF; V: TRBV29-1; J: TRBJ2-7
CDR3: CASSLGGGWTEAFF; V: TRBV7-2; J: TRBJ1-1
CDR3: CASSPNRGYGYTF; V: TRBV27; J: TRBJ1-2
CDR3: CASRLPGQNTEAFF; V: TRBV6-6; J: TRBJ1-1
CDR3: CASSLRSGGRTNTEAFF; V: TRBV5-4; J: TRBJ1-1
CDR3: CSAGEPNQPQHF; V: TRBV29-1; J: TRBJ1-5
CDR3: CASRVSATSYEQYF; V: TRBV7-3; J: TRBJ2-7
CDR3: CASSLSAGNYGYTF; V: TRBV5-1; J: TRBJ1-2
CDR3: CASSLQGRGEPYGYTF; V: TRBV5-4; J: TRBJ1-2